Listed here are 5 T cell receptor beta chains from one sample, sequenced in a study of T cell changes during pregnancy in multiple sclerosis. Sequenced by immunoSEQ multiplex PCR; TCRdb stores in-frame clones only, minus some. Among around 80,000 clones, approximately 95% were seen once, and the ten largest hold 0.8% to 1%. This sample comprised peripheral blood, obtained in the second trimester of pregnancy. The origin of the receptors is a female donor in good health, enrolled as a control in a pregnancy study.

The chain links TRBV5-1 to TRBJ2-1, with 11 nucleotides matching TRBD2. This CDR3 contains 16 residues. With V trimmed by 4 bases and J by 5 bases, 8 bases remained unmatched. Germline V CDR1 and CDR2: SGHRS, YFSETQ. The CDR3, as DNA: TGCGCCAGCAGCGGACCCGGGACTAGCGGCCACAATGAGCAGTTCTTC. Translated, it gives CASSGPGTSGHNEQFF. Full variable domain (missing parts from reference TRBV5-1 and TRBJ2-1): KAGVTQTPRYLIKTRGQQVTLSCSPISGHRSVSWYQQTPGQGLQFLFEYFSETQRNKGNFPGRFSGRQFSNSRSEMNVSTLELGDSALYLCASSGPGTSGHNEQFFGPGTRLTVL.

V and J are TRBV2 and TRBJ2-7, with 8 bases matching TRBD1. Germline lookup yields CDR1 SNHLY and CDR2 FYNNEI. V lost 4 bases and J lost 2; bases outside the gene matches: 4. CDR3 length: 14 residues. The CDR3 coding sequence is TGTGCCAGCAGTGTCGGGACAGGCCCCTACGAGCAGTACTTC. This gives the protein CASSVGTGPYEQYF.

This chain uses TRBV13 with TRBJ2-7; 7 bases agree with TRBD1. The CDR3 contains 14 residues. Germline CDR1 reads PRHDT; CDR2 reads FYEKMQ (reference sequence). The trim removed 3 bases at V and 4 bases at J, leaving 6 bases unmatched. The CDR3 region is CASSLGTDDYEQYF. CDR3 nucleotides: TGTGCCAGCAGCTTGGGGACAGATGATTACGAGCAGTACTTC.

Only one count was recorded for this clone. CDR3 DNA sequence: TGTGCCAGCAGTTTCGCCGGGACAGGGGGTCGTGGCTACACCTTC. Translating it yields CASSFAGTGGRGYTF. The rearrangement uses TRBV5-6 and TRBJ1-2, with 11 bases that match TRBD1. J gave up 7 bases and V 5 bases, and 10 bases lay outside the gene matches. CDR1 and CDR2 (germline): SGHDT, YYEEEE. This CDR3 is 15 amino acids long.

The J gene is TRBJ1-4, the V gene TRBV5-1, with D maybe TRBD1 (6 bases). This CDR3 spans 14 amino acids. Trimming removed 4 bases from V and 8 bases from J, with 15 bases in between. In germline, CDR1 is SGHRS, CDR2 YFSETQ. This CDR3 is CASSPGQPGEKLFF. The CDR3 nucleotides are TGCGCCAGCAGCCCGGGACAACCTGGGGAAAAACTGTTTTTT.